This is a list of T cell receptor beta chains from one sample in a study of Graves' ophthalmopathy and Graves' hyperthyroidism. A single record per CDR3 protein comes from TCRdb applying MiXCR to the multiplex PCR reads. Of more than 1,000,000 distinct CDR3 sequences listed, about 38% are singletons. The sample comprised peripheral blood or thyroid tissue (not recorded which). The receptors originated from an adult man with Graves' hyperthyroidism. CDR3s include the opening cysteine and the closing phenylalanine or tryptophan. A D gene is named only where the DNA matches it firmly. Not every row has a clone size; where given, it reads once, few, many or a size class.

j_call v_call d_call clone_size cdr3_aa cdr3_nt
TRBJ1-1 TRBV29-1 NA many CSAWGGTKNTEAFF TGCAGCGCGTGGGGGGGCACGAAGAACACTGAAGCTTTCTTT
TRBJ1-5 TRBV5-4 NA NA CASSLVPPWPQHF TGTGCCAGCAGCTTGGTCCCACCCTGGCCCCAGCATTTT
TRBJ2-2 TRBV5-8 TRBD2 NA CASSPARERAGELFF TGTGCCAGCAGCCCGGCGCGGGAGCGAGCCGGGGAGCTGTTTTTT
TRBJ1-1 TRBV12-3/TRBV12-4 NA once CASSPRWEAFF TGTGCCAGCAGTCCGCGGTGGGAAGCTTTCTTT
TRBJ1-6 TRBV7-9 TRBD1 many CASSRDRYNSPLHF TGTGCCAGCAGCAGGGACAGATATAATTCACCCCTCCACTTT
TRBJ2-2 TRBV2 TRBD1 many CASSVTGGLNTGELFF TGTGCCAGCAGCGTGACAGGGGGGCTAAACACCGGGGAGCTGTTTTTT
TRBJ1-2 TRBV20-1 NA NA CSDMVSYRESGGYTF TGCAGTGATATGGTCTCCTACAGGGAATCGGGAGGCTACACCTTC
TRBJ1-5 TRBV19 NA few CASSEGGLSNQPQHF TGTGCCAGTAGTGAGGGGGGCTTAAGCAATCAGCCCCAGCATTTT
TRBJ1-5 TRBV12-3/TRBV12-4 NA NA CASSWGLGQPQHF TGTGCCAGCAGTTGGGGTTTGGGTCAGCCCCAGCATTTT
TRBJ2-5 TRBV2 TRBD1 NA CASSEGEGAWETQYF TGTGCCAGCAGTGAAGGAGAGGGGGCGTGGGAGACCCAGTACTTC
TRBJ2-7 TRBV30 NA few CAWSAVTYEQYF TGTGCCTGGAGTGCGGTGACCTACGAGCAGTACTTC
TRBJ2-5 TRBV7-3 NA NA CASSLYGSNTQYF TGTGCCAGCAGCTTGTACGGGTCGAACACCCAGTACTTC
TRBJ1-3 TRBV20-1 NA NA CSARAHGGGSENTIYF TGCAGTGCTAGAGCCCACGGGGGTGGGTCGGAAAACACCATATATTTT
TRBJ1-1 TRBV29-1 TRBD1 few CSVADRVGTEAFF TGCAGCGTGGCCGACAGGGTGGGCACTGAAGCTTTCTTT
TRBJ2-7 TRBV29-1 TRBD1 many CSVELSRDRGYEQYF TGCAGCGTTGAATTGAGCCGGGACAGGGGCTACGAGCAGTACTTC
TRBJ1-4 TRBV4-2 TRBD1 few CASSHPTGGGEKLFF TGTGCCAGCAGCCACCCGACAGGGGGCGGTGAAAAACTGTTTTTT
TRBJ1-1 TRBV6-5 NA many CASTHVPSGNTEAFF TGTGCCAGCACCCACGTCCCATCAGGGAACACTGAAGCTTTCTTT
TRBJ1-5 TRBV10-2 NA few CASSEDGSQPQHF TGCGCCAGCAGTGAGGACGGGTCTCAGCCCCAGCATTTT
TRBJ1-1 TRBV12-3/TRBV12-4 NA many CASSTTVGTEAFF TGTGCCAGCAGTACGACAGTTGGCACTGAAGCTTTCTTT
TRBJ2-7 TRBV27 NA NA CASSNTPPYEQYF TGTGCCAGCAGCAACACCCCTCCCTACGAGCAGTACTTC
TRBJ2-7 TRBV7-9 NA many CASSPKAGRTYEQYF TGTGCCAGCAGCCCAAAGGCTGGACGGACCTACGAGCAGTACTTC
TRBJ2-7 TRBV10-2 TRBD1 NA CASSHQTGGEYEQYF TGTGCCAGCAGTCACCAGACAGGGGGCGAGTACGAGCAGTACTTC
TRBJ1-1 TRBV10-3 NA many CAISTTGNTEAFF TGTGCCATCAGTACGACAGGGAACACTGAAGCTTTCTTT
TRBJ1-2 TRBV29-1 NA NA CSLALGRYGYTF TGCAGCTTGGCTTTAGGTCGCTATGGCTACACCTTC
TRBJ1-2 TRBV9 NA many CASSGRRDYGYTF TGTGCCAGCAGCGGCAGGAGAGACTATGGCTACACCTTC
TRBJ2-5 TRBV6-5 NA NA CASRLGLRDSSETQYF TGTGCCAGCCGCTTGGGACTCCGGGACAGCTCAGAGACCCAGTACTTC
TRBJ2-7 TRBV29-1 TRBD1 NA CSGQDRDSYEQYF TGCAGCGGCCAAGACAGGGACTCCTACGAGCAGTACTTC
TRBJ1-5 TRBV20-1 NA many CSARDSNQPQHF TGCAGTGCTAGAGACAGCAATCAGCCCCAGCATTTT
TRBJ2-3 TRBV7-6 NA NA CASSPQGPDTQYF TGTGCCAGCAGCCCACAAGGCCCAGATACGCAGTATTTT
TRBJ2-7 TRBV7-2 NA NA CASGQVAFYEQYF TGTGCCAGCGGCCAAGTGGCATTCTACGAGCAGTACTTC
TRBJ1-2 TRBV6-5 TRBD1 few CASSLRQGLGGYTF TGTGCCAGCAGTCTACGACAGGGCTTGGGTGGCTACACCTTC
TRBJ2-7 TRBV10-2 NA many CASSKLEARVSEQYF TGCGCCAGCAGTAAATTGGAAGCTCGTGTTAGCGAGCAGTACTTC
TRBJ2-7 TRBV29-1 TRBD2 many CSAGAGGSGEQYF TGCAGCGCAGGTGCGGGGGGCTCTGGCGAGCAGTACTTC
TRBJ1-5 TRBV6-1 NA few CASSSRDWYSNQPQHF TGTGCCAGCAGTTCCAGGGACTGGTATAGCAATCAGCCCCAGCATTTT
TRBJ2-7 TRBV6-5 NA few CASSYSTNDEQYF TGTGCCAGCAGTTACTCGACCAACGACGAGCAGTACTTC
TRBJ1-3 TRBV29-1 TRBD1 NA CSVEDRPTGGAGNTTYF TGCAGCGTTGAGGATCGGCCCACAGGGGGCGCCGGAAACACCACATATTTT
TRBJ1-1 TRBV29-1 NA few CSVERKQPWEGKNTEAFF TGCAGCGTTGAAAGGAAACAGCCTTGGGAGGGGAAAAACACTGAAGCTTTCTTT
TRBJ1-3 TRBV10-3 TRBD1 NA CAIIPDRGGNTIYF TGTGCCATCATACCGGACAGGGGGGGAAACACCATATATTTT
TRBJ2-6 TRBV12-3/TRBV12-4 TRBD1 NA CASRTGTGTEAF TGTGCCAGCAGGACCGGGACAGGCACTGAAGCTTTC
TRBJ2-5 TRBV5-1 NA few CASSLVARAQETQYF TGCGCCAGCAGCTTGGTAGCGAGAGCCCAAGAGACCCAGTACTTC
TRBJ2-5 TRBV20-1 TRBD2 NA CSARPGLAVQETQYF TGCAGTGCTCGCCCGGGACTAGCGGTACAAGAGACCCAGTACTTC
TRBJ1-2 TRBV7-3 TRBD1 NA CASSLTGGQGNGYTF TGTGCCAGCAGCTTGACGGGAGGACAGGGAAATGGCTACACCTTC
TRBJ1-3 TRBV7-2 NA NA CASSQDGDAGNTIYF TGCGCCAGCAGCCAAGATGGCGATGCTGGAAACACCATATATTTT
TRBJ1-5 TRBV12-3/TRBV12-4 TRBD1 few CASSGTGFSNQPQHF TGTGCCAGCAGCGGGACAGGATTCAGCAATCAGCCCCAGCATTTT
TRBJ2-7 TRBV9 NA many CASSVGTNPYEQYF TGTGCCAGCAGCGTGGGGACAAACCCCTACGAGCAGTACTTC
TRBJ1-1 TRBV28 NA NA CASSLWLQGTEAFF TGTGCCAGCAGTTTGTGGCTCCAGGGGACTGAAGCTTTCTTT
TRBJ1-2 TRBV19 NA many CASSPRSAGAHTF TGTGCCAGTAGTCCCCGATCGGCGGGGGCGCACACCTTC